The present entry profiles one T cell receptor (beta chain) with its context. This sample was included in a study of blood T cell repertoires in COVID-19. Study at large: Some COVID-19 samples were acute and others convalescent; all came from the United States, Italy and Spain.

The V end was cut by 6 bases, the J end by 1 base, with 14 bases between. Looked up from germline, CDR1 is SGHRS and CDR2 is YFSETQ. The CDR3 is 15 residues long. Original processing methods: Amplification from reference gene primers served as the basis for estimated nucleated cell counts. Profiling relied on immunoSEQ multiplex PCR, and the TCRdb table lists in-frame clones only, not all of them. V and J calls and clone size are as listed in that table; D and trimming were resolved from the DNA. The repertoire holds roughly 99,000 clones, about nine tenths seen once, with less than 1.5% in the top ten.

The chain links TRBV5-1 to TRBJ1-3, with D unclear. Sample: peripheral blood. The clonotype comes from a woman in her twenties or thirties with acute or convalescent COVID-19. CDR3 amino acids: CASTPDTSSGNTIYF. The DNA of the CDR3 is TGCGCCAGCACCCCCGATACTAGTTCTGGAAACACCATATATTTT.